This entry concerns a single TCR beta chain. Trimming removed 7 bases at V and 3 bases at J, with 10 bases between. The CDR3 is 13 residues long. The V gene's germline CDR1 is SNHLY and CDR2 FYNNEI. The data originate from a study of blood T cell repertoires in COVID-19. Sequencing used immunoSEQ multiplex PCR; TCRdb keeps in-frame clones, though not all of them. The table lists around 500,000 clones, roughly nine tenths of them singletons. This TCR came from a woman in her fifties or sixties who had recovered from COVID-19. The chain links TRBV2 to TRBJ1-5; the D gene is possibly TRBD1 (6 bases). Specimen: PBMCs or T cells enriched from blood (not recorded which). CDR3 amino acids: CASTGDNNQPQHF. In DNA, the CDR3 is TGTGCCAGCACAGGGGACAACAATCAGCCCCAGCATTTT.